The clone carrying this TCR beta chain was picked up a small number of times. Antigen specificity is unknown. The germline CDR1 and CDR2 sequences are MNHNS and SASEGT. V dropped 8 bases and J dropped 5; count of bases not matched to a gene: 8. CDR3 length equals 13 residues. The sample originates from a study of beta chain features in type 1 diabetes. Study results and limitations: All four CD4+ subsets of Type 1 diabetes patients contained TCRB CDR3s that were moderately but significantly shorter.

All of the isolated RNA was reverse transcribed, so expressed TCRB transcripts were sequenced. About 4 million reads per sample were averaged for naive, central memory and regulatory samples. Some clones are missing from TCRdb's copy, which holds only in-frame ones; the method was immunoSEQ multiplex PCR. The profile shows over 90,000 clones, under 30% of them singletons. This TCR was sampled from a woman between 18 and 30 years old with type 1 diabetes. V usage is TRBV6-1 and J usage is TRBJ2-5, with 7 bases identical to TRBD1. Input material: central memory CD4+ T cells from blood. The CDR3 loop reads CASAPGQMETQYF. The CDR3 DNA follows: TGTGCCAGCGCTCCGGGACAGATGGAGACCCAGTACTTC.